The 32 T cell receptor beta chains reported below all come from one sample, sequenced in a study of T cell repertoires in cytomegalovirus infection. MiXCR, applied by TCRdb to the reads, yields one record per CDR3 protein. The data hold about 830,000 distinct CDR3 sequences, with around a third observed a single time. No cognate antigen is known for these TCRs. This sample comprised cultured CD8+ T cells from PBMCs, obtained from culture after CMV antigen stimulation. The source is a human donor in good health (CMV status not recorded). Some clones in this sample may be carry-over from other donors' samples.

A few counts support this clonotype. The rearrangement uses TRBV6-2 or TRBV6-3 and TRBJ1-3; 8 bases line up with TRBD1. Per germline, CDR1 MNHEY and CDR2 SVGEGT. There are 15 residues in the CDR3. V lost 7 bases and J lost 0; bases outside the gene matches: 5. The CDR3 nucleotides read TGTGCCAGCATTGGACAGGGATACTCTGGAAACACCATATATTTT. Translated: CASIGQGYSGNTIYF.

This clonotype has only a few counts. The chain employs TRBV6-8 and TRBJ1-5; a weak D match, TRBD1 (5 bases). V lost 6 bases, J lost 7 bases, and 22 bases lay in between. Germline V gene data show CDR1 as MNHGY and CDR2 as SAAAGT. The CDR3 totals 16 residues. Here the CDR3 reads CASRTSRYQGGQPQHF. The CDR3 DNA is TGTGCCAGCAGAACCTCGCGCTACCAGGGAGGGCAGCCCCAGCATTTT.

CDR3 in amino acids: CASSRRGGILETQYF. The DNA for the CDR3 is TGTGCCAGCTCTCGACGGGGGGGGATTTTGGAGACCCAGTACTTC. The chain combines TRBV12-3 or TRBV12-4 with TRBJ2-5, with TRBD2 matching 8 bases. J lost 5 bases, V lost 8 bases, and 13 bases had no gene match. The CDR3 totals 15 residues.

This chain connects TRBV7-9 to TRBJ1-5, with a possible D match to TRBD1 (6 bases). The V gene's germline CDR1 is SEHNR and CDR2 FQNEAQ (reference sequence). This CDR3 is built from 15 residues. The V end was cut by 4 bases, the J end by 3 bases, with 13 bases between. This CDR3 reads CASSYDRQANQPQHF. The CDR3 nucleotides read TGTGCCAGCAGCTACGACAGGCAGGCCAATCAGCCCCAGCATTTT.

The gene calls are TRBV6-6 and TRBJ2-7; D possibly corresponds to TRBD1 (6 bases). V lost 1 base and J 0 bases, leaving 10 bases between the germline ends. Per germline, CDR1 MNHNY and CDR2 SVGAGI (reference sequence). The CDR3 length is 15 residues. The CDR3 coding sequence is TGTGCCAGCAGTTACTGGACAGAACACTCCTACGAGCAGTACTTC. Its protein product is CASSYWTEHSYEQYF.

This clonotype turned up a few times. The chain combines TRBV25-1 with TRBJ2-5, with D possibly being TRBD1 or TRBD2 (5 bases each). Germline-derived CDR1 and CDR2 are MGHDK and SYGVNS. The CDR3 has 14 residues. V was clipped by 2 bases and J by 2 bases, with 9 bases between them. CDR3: CASSETRGQETQYF. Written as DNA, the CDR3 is TGTGCCAGCAGTGAAACGAGGGGTCAAGAGACCCAGTACTTC. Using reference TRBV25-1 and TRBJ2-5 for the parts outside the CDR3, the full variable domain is EADIYQTPRYLVIGTGKKITLECSQTMGHDKMYWYQQDPGMELHLIHYSYGVNSTEKGDLSSESTVSRIRTEHFPLTLESARPSHTSQYLCASSETRGQETQYFGPGTRLLVL.

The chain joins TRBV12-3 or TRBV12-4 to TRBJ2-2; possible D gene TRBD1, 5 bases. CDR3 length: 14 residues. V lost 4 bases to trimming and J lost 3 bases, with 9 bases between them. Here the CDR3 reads CASSYGAYTGELFF. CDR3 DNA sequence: TGTGCCAGCAGTTATGGGGCCTACACCGGGGAGCTGTTTTTT.

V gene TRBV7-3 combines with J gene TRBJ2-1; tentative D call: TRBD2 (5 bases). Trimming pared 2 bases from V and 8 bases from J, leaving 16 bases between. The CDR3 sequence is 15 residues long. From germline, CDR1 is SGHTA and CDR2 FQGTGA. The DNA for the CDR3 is TGTGCCAGCAGCTTACTTCCGGGGAAGGGCTATGAGCAGTTCTTC. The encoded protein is CASSLLPGKGYEQFF.

CDR3 residues: CSVSQGPGETQYF. The CDR3 DNA reads as TGCAGCGTTTCCCAGGGCCCGGGAGAGACCCAGTACTTC. The chain couples TRBV29-1 to TRBJ2-5; D is possibly TRBD1 (5 bases). Germline V gene sequence: CDR1 SQVTM, CDR2 ANQGSEA. V shed 5 bases and J shed 4 bases, with 14 bases lying between them. The CDR3 runs to 13 residues.

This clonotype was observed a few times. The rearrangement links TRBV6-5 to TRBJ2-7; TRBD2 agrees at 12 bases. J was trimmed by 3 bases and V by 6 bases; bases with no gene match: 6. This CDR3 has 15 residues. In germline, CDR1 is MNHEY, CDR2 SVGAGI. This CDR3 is CASSIGLAGIYEQYF. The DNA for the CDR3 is TGTGCCAGCAGCATCGGACTAGCGGGGATCTACGAGCAGTACTTC.

In DNA, the CDR3 is TGTGCCAGCAGCTTGGGAGGGGAGGACGGATCCTACGAGCAGTACGTC. This encodes CASSLGGEDGSYEQYV. J is TRBJ2-7 and V is TRBV5-4; D is perhaps TRBD2 (6 bases). Trimming pared 0 bases from V and 1 base from J, leaving 14 bases between. Germline V gives CDR1 SGHNT, CDR2 YYREEE (reference sequence). The CDR3 length is 16 residues.

The CDR3 spells CASSMDSGTPSYNEQFF. DNA of the CDR3: TGTGCCAGTAGTATGGATTCCGGGACACCTTCCTACAATGAGCAGTTCTTC. The chain links TRBV19 to TRBJ2-1, with D possibly being TRBD1 (6 bases). Trimming shortened V by 3 bases and J by 1 base, and 16 bases separated the two germline ends. Germline CDR1 LNHDA, CDR2 SQIVND (reference sequence). The CDR3 runs to 17 residues.

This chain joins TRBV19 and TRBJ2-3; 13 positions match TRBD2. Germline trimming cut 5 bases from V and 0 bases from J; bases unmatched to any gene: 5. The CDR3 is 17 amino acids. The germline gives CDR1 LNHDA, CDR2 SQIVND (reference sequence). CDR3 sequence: CASSPGLAGDSTDTQYF. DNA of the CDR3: TGTGCCAGTAGTCCCGGACTAGCGGGGGATAGCACAGATACGCAGTATTTT.

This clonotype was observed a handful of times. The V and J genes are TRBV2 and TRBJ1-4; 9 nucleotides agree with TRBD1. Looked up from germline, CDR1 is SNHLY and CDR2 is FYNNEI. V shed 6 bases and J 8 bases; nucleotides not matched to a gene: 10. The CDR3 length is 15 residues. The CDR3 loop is CASSPRGQGAEKLFF. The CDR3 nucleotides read TGTGCCAGCAGCCCTCGGGGACAGGGAGCAGAAAAACTGTTTTTT.

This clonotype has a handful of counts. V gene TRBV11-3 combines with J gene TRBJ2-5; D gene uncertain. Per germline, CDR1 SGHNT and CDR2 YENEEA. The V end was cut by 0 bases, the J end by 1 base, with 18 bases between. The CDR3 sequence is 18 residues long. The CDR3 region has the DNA TGTGCCAGCAGCTTAGATCGGATGGGCACGTACCCCCAAGAGACCCAGTACTTC. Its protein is CASSLDRMGTYPQETQYF.

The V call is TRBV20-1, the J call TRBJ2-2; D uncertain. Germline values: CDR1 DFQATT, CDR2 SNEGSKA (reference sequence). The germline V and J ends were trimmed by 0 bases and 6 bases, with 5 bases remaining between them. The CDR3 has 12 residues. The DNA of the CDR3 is TGCAGTGCTAGAGATCCGGCCGGGGAGCTGTTTTTT. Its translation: CSARDPAGELFF.

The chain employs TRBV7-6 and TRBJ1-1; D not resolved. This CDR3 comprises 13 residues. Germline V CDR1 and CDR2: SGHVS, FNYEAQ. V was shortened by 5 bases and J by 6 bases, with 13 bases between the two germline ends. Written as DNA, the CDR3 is TGTGCCAGCAGCGAGGGCGAGGGCTCTGAAGCTTTCTTT. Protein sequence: CASSEGEGSEAFF.

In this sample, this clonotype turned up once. The CDR3 DNA reads TGCGCCAGCAGTGACGCCGGGCCGCACACAGATACGCAGTATTTT. It codes for CASSDAGPHTDTQYF. The chain is built from TRBV10-1 and TRBJ2-3; D is undetermined. The germline V gene has CDR1 WNHNN and CDR2 SYGVQD (reference sequence). The CDR3 is 15 amino acids. Trimming removed 3 bases from V and 2 bases from J, with 12 bases in between.

Written as DNA, the CDR3 is TGTGCCAGCAGCCCGCGGGACATCTTCATCTACGAGCAGTACTTC. Encoded protein: CASSPRDIFIYEQYF. The gene calls are TRBV7-4 and TRBJ2-7; TRBD1 or TRBD2 may be the D gene (6 bases each). This CDR3 has 15 amino acids. Per the germline V gene, CDR1 is SGHVT and CDR2 is SQSDAQ. Trimming took 5 bases from V and 3 from J, leaving 17 bases between them.

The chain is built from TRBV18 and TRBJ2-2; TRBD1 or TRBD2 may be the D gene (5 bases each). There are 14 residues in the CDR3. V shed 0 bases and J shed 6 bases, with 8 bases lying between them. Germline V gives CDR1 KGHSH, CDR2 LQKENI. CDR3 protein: CASSPPRGPGELFF. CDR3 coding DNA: TGTGCCAGCTCACCACCGAGGGGCCCCGGGGAGCTGTTTTTT.

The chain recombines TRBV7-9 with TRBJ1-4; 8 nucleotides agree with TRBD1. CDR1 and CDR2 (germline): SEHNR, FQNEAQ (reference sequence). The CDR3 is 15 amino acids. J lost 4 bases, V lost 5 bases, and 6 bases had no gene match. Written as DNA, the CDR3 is TGTGCCAGCAGCCTCAGGACAGGGAATAATGAAAAACTGTTTTTT. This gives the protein CASSLRTGNNEKLFF.

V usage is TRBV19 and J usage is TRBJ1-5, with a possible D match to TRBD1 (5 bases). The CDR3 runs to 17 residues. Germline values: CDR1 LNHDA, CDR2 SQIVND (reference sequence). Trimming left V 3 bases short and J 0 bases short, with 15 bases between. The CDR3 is CASSIGIQDYSNQPQHF. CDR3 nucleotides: TGTGCCAGTAGTATCGGGATACAGGATTATAGCAATCAGCCCCAGCATTTT.

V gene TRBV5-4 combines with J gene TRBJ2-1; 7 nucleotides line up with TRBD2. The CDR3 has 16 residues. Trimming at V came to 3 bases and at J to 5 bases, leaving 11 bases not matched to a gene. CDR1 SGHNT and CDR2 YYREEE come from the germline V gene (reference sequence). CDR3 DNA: TGTGCCAGCAGCTCCAGCGGGGACCGTAGGAACAATGAGCAGTTCTTC. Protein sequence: CASSSSGDRRNNEQFF.

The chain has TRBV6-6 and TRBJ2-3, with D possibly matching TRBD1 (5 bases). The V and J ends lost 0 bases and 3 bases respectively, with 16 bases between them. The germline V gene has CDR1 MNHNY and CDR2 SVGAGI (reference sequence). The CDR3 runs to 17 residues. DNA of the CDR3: TGTGCCAGCAGTTACTCACGGACACCCAGTGAGACAGATACGCAGTATTTT. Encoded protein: CASSYSRTPSETDTQYF.

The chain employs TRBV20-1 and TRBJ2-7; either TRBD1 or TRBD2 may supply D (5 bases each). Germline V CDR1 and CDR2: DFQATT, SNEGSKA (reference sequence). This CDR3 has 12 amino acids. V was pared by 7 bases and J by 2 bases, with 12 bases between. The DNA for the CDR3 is TGCAGTGTTGAGGGGACGACCTACGAGCAGTACTTC. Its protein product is CSVEGTTYEQYF.

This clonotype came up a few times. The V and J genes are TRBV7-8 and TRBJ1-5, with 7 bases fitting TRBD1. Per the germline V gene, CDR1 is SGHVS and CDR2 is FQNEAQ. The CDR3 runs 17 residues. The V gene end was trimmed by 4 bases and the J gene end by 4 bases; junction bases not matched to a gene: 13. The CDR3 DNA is TGTGCCAGCAGCTCCAAGGGGGAGGGGGCCCAGAATCAGCCCCAGCATTTT. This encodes CASSSKGEGAQNQPQHF.

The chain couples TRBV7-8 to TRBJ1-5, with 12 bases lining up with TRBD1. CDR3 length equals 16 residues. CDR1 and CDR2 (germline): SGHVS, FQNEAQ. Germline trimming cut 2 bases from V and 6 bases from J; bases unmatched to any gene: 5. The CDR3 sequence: CASSLFGTGGFQPQHF. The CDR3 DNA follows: TGTGCCAGCAGCTTATTCGGGACAGGGGGCTTTCAGCCCCAGCATTTT.

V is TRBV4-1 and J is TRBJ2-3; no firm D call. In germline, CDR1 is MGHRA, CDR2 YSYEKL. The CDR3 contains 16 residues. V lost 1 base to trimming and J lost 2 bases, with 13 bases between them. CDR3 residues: CASSQGRRAYTDTQYF. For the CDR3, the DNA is TGCGCCAGCAGCCAAGGGCGTAGAGCATACACAGATACGCAGTATTTT.

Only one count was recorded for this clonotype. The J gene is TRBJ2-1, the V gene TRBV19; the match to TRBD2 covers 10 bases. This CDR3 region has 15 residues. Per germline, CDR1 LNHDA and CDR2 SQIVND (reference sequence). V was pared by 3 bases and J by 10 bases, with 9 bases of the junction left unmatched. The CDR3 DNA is TGTGCCAGTAGTATTTGGGCTAGCGGGGGAGAGGAGCAGTTCTTC. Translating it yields CASSIWASGGEEQFF.

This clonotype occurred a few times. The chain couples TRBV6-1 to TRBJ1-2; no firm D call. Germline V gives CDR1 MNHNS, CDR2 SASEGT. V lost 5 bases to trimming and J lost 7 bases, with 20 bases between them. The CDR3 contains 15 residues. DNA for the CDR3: TGTGCCAGCAGTTCCTTCGGGATGGAGGGTTCTGGCTACACCTTC. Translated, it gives CASSSFGMEGSGYTF.

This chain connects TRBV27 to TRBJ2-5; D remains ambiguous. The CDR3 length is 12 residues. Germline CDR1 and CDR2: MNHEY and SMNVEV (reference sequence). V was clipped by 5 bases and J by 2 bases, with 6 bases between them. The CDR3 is CASSRPQETQYF. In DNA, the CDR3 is TGTGCCAGCAGTCGGCCTCAAGAGACCCAGTACTTC.

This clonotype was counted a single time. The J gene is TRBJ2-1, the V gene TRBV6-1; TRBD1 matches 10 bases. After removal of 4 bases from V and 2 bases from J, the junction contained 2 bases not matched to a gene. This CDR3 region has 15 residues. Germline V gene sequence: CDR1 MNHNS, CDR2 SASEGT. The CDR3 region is CASSVGQGAYNEQFF. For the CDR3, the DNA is TGTGCCAGCAGTGTCGGACAGGGGGCCTACAATGAGCAGTTCTTC.